This T cell receptor beta chain stems from a study of OX40 agonist ivuxolimab in advanced cancers. In the study overall: Patients took ivuxolimab, an agonistic anti-OX40 (CD134) antibody. Study results and caveats: There was clonal expansion of CD4+ and CD8+ blood T cells by week 6 at 0.1 to 3.0 mg/kg.

With autoimmune disease history or systemic immunosuppression, patients were excluded. V lost 0 bases and J lost 7; bases outside the gene matches: 8. Germline-derived CDR1 and CDR2 are MGHRA and YSYEKL. CDR3 length equals 15 residues. This clone was detected only a few times. Its target is unknown. Produced via immunoSEQ multiplex PCR; TCRdb's table is partial and in-frame only. The sample has about 69,000 clones, around 90% seen once. The sample here was CD4+ or CD8+ T cells sorted from blood, taken in a trial of the OX40 agonist ivuxolimab. The genes are TRBV4-1 and TRBJ2-5, with TRBD2 matching over 7 bases. This TCR came from an adult with an advanced solid tumor such as melanoma, head and neck, liver or kidney cancer. For the CDR3, the DNA is TGCGCCAGCAGCCAAGATCTGGGGGGGACGGGGACCCAGTACTTC. Translating it yields CASSQDLGGTGTQYF.